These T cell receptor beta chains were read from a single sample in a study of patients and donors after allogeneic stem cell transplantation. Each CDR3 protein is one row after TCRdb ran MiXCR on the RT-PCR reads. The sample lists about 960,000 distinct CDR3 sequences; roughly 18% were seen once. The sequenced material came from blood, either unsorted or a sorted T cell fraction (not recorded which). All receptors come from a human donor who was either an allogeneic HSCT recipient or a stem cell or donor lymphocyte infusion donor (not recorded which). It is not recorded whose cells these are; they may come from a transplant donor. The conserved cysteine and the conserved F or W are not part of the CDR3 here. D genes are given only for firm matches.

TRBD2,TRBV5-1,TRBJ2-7,ASSLAPGLAGLGAYEQY
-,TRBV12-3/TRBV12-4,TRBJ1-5,ASSLFGQGSNQPQH
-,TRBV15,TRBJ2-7,ATSRDRRQWLYEQY
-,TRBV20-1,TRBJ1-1,SARRGRRNTEAF
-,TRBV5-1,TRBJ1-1,ASSLDLRRAF
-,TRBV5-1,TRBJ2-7,ASSLEGPWYEQY
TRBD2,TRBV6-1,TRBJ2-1,ASRSRRASGNNEQF
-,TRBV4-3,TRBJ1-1,ASSQEVHSRSNTEAF
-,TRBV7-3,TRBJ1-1,ASSLTSGLNTEAF
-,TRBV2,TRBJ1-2,ASSTGNLRYGYT
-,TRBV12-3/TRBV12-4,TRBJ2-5,ASSPFTPPRETQY
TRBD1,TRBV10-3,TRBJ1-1,AISPDRGTEAF
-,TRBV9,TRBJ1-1,ASSVGTTGMDTEAF
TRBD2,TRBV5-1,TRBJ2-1,ASSLVVTSGSNEQF
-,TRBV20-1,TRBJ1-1,SAPSGSRTEAF
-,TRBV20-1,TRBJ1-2,SAREWPAYGYT
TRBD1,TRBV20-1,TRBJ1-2,SAPPPGQDNYGYT
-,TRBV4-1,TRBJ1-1,ASSQDIQGTTEAF
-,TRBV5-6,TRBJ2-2,ASSLRRSSAGITGELF
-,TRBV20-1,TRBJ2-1,SASMSSYNEQF
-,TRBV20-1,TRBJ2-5,SASGQETQY
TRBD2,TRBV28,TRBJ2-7,ASSLTSGGASYEQY
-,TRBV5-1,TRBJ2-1,ASSFPGGDEQF
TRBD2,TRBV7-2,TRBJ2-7,ASSSLAGGYEQY
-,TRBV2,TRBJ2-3,ASSGEIVPDTQY
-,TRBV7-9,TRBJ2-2,ASRAGIKDISGELF
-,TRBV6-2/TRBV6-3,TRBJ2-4,ASSFLQGSSV
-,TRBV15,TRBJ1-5,ATSREGGNNQPQH
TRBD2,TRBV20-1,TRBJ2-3,SASYVRAGGLDTQY
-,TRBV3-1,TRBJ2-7,ASSQALPGYEQY
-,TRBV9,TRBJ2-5,ASSVGRGQETQY
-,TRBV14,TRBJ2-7,ASSQQGEQY
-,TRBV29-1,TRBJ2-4,SAGDGKNIQY
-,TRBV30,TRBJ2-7,AWRDWGGGEQY
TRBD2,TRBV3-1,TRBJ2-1,ASSQGAGGPWNEQF
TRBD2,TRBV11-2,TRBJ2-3,ASSLGGGEGDTQY
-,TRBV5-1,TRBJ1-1,ASSLAGRPNTEAF
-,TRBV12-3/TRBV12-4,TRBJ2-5,ASSFAGAGETQY
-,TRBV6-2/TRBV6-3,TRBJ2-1,ASSYAVASSYNEQF
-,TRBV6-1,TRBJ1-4,ASSPRRTKNEKLF
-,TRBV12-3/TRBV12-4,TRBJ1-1,ASSSESWNTEAF
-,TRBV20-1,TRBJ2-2,SAEVAGTTGELF